This T cell receptor beta chain was identified during a study of T cells in Graves' hyperthyroidism and ophthalmopathy (dated 2019 in TCRdb). Regarding the study in general: Peripheral blood was collected at initial diagnosis, before any treatment. TCR V-J signatures able to tell the groups apart were searched for in a discovery cohort of some 100 patients, of whom 43 had Graves' ophthalmopathy and 55 to 60 had stable Graves' hyperthyroidism. An independent validation cohort of under 20 hyperthyroidism patients and 15 or so patients who later progressed to ophthalmopathy tested prospective prediction of ophthalmopathy. For training and testing, the approximately 97 patients in the discovery cohort were randomly divided in a 7:3 ratio. In addition, the study compared T-cell repertoires in thyroid tissue and in blood from about 6 Graves' hyperthyroidism patients. Once sampling was done, hyperthyroidism patients were given methimazole at a starting dose of 30 mg daily, whereas ophthalmopathy patients were given high-dose intravenous methylprednisolone. TCR Vbeta CDR3 sequencing of approximately 140 peripheral blood samples (43 ophthalmopathy, 75 hyperthyroidism and approximately 17 progressor patients) is reported in the paper. General conclusions and limits of the study: In validation, progression to ophthalmopathy was predicted by the model with roughly 71% sensitivity and roughly 76% specificity, a median of 6.5 months before onset. A model built on a 13 V-J signature distinguished ophthalmopathy from stable hyperthyroidism, reaching roughly 88% sensitivity and approximately 81% specificity in cross-validation and 80%/75% in testing. Most expanded thyroid clonotypes (frequency above 0.001) were also found in blood, which suggests that blood repertoires may mirror thyroid immune responses. Sample size was not statistically predetermined, and investigators were not blinded to group allocation.

Hyperthyroidism patients were aged 18 to 65 years and newly diagnosed, with disease duration of less than 2 months. Patients with uncontrolled infections, other autoimmune diseases, pregnancy or lactation were excluded. Diagnoses were based on clinical symptoms, serum thyroxine and TRAb, thyroid ultrasound and orbital computed tomography. For progressor patients, blood was drawn at the first diagnosis of hyperthyroidism, before any ophthalmopathy symptoms had appeared. PBMCs were separated from roughly 9.6 ml of fresh peripheral blood using Ficoll-Paque density gradient centrifugation. Progressor patients were first diagnosed with Graves' hyperthyroidism and then developed ophthalmopathy during follow-up. Trizol reagent was used to extract total RNA, and RNA quality was then checked on an Agilent 2100 Bioanalyzer. Reading from cysteine to phenylalanine, the CDR3 counts 14 amino acids. Only the CDR3 region is kept as DNA, spanning 42 bases read in frame from base 1. The CDR1 and CDR2 encoded by the germline V gene are MDHEN and SYDVKM. Relative to germline, V is missing 6 bases and J is missing 1 base, with 3 bases of the junction outside any gene match.

Amplification of TCR beta CDR3 regions was carried out from RNA transcripts. A first-round RT-PCR of the TCR CDR3 used the HTBI primer set with the Qiagen OneStep RT-PCR kit. Libraries were constructed in a second round of multiplex PCR, after which size selection and purification were carried out. Sequencing of the libraries was done on an Illumina HiSeq2000 using paired-end 100 bp reads. Concerning the study's data processing: SOAPnuke was used to process the raw data, with reads discarded if the reads contained adapters or uncalled bases, had a mean Phred below 15, or lacked an exact constant-primer or identifier match. High-quality paired reads were merged using COPE v1.2.5, and each unique nucleotide sequence was defined as a clonotype. Clonotypes were aligned to IMGT TRBV, TRBD and TRBJ reference segments using MiTCR v1.1. Analysis was restricted to V-J combinations with a frequency above 0.0001, which covered roughly 99% of repertoires. The TCS score was defined as F50 (clonal expansion) divided by E x V (chaos), with BLOSUM62-based TCRdist calculated between CDR3 peptides within each V-J. Welch's t-statistics and random forest reduced roughly 540 V-J features to under 15, which were used in a naive Bayes classifier (R e1071). TCRdb cleaned the public reads at Q25 with fastp, built clones with MiXCR and kept in-frame beta chains. CDR3 protein duplicates are merged, each entry listing the most common genes and DNA. It is TCRdb's table, rather than the study itself, that gives the V and J calls and clone size. In this sample the table shows about 150,000 distinct CDR3 sequences, approximately 24% of which occur a single time. The ten largest clonotypes hold roughly 73% of the sample.

This clonotype was recorded many times. The antigen it binds to is not known. Base qualities are not provided; no much larger clone lies one nucleotide away. The clonotype comes from a woman aged 45-65 years with Graves' hyperthyroidism that later progressed to Graves' ophthalmopathy. The chain was built from TRBV28 and TRBJ2-3; TRBD2 matches 8 bases in the middle. The material sequenced was blood. In nucleotides, the sequence is TGTGCCAGCAGGGCGGGGGGCGGCACAGATACGCAGTATTTT. The resulting protein is CASRAGGGTDTQYF. Extended through the reference TRBV28 and TRBJ2-3 proteins, this CDR3 yields the full variable domain: DVKVTQSSRYLVKRTGEKVFLECVQDMDHENMFWYRQDPGLGLRLIYFSYDVKMKEKGDIPEGYSVSREKKERFSLILESASTNQTSMYLCASRAGGGTDTQYFGPGTRLTVL.